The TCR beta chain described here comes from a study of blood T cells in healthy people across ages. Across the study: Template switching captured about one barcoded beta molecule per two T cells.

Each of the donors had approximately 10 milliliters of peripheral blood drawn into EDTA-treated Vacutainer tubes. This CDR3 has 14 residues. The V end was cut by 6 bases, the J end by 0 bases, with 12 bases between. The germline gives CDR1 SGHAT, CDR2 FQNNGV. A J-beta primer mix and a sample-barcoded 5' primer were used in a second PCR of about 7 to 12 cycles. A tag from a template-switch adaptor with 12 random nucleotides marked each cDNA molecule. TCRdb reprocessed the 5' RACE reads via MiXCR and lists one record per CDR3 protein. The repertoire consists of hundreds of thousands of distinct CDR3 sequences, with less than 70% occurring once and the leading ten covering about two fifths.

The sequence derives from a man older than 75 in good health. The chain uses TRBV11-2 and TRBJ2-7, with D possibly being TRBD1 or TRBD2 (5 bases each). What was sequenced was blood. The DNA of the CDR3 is TGTGCCAGCAGGAGACTACAGGACTCCTACGAGCAGTACTTC. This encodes CASRRLQDSYEQYF.